The clone carrying this T cell receptor beta chain has a single count. Its specificity is unknown. The record originates from a study of OX40 agonist ivuxolimab in advanced cancers. Patients with autoimmune history or systemic immunosuppression were excluded. Sequencing used immunoSEQ multiplex PCR; TCRdb keeps in-frame clones, though not all of them. The data show 80,000 to 85,000 clones, about 86% seen once. Study-level results: Also showing low normalized T-cell clonal expansion were some of the nonresponders. Clonal expansion among partial responders at 0.1-3.0 mg/kg ranked near the lowest. Antigen specificity was not determined for the expanded peripheral T cells.

This material consisted of CD4+ or CD8+ T cells sorted from blood, taken in a trial of the OX40 agonist ivuxolimab. This clonotype was sampled from an adult with an advanced solid tumor such as melanoma, head and neck, liver or kidney cancer.

The CDR3 spells CASSPTPGQGGEKLFF. As DNA, the CDR3 is TGTGCCAGCAGTCCCACCCCGGGACAGGGAGGTGAAAAACTGTTTTTT. The chain is built from TRBV6-6 and TRBJ1-4; 9 nucleotides align to TRBD1. V lost 5 bases, J lost 7 bases, and 11 bases stayed unmatched. The CDR3 contains 16 residues. Germline CDR1 reads MNHNY; CDR2 reads SVGAGI (reference sequence).